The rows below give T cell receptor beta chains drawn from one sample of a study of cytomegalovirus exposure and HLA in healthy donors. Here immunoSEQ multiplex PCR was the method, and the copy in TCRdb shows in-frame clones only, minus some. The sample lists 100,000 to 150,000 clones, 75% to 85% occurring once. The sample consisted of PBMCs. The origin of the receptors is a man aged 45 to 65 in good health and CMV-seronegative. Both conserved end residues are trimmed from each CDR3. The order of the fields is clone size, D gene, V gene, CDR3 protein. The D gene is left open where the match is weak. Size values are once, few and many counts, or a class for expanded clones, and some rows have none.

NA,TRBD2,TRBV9,ASSVVAGGSVGTDTQY
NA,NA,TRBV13,ASSLGVSYNEQF
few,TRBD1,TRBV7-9,ASSMGQGYGYT
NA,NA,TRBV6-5,ASSDSQPNYGYT
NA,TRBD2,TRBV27,ASSPGTSMVTQY
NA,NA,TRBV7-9,SSSLTAVYNEQF
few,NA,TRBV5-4,ASSSPEVDTQY
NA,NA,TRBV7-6,ASSLGQINSPLH
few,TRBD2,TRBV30,AWAGTRDYNEQF
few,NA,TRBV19,ASSILPTEMNTEAF
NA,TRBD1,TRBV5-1,ASSWMQGALTGELF
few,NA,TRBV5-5,ASSFTGPDTQY
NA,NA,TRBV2,ASSEQTGVVYNSPLH
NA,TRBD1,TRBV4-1,ASSQADRDYGYT
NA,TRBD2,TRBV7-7,ASSLSASGGPETQY
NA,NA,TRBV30,AWSQGNYGYT
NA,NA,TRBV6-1,ASSEGGPLTDTQY
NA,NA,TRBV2,ASSVYPGYYGYT
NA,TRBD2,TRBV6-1,ASWGGTSGTDTQY
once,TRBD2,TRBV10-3,AISEGTSGGNEQF
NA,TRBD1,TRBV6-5,ASSRTGAGNTIY
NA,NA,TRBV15,ATSRGGREYEQY
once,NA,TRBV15,ATSLARETQY
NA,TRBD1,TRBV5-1,ASSSGGSTEAF
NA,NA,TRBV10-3,AISGGDPQETQY
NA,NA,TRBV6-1,ASTFGGRSEAF
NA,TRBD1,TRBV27,ASSPTGGAPAEAF
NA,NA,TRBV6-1,ASSELRYNEQF
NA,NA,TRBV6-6,ASSYESKSAQF
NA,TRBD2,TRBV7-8,ASSMTSGGAVNEQF
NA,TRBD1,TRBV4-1,ASSKRTGEYTEAF
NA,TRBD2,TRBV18,ASARLADTGELF
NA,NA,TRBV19,ASSLGQGPRDEQF
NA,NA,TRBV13,ASSLGGRGTF
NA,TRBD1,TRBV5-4,ASSHGQDRVNSPLH
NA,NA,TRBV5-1,ASSLGAGVFDGYT
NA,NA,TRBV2,ASSEGAGELF
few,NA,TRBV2,ASSPLGQGEKLF